These 12 T cell receptor beta chains originate from one sample sequenced in a study of beta chain features in type 1 diabetes. Every isolated RNA sample was fully reverse transcribed, so sequencing captured expressed TCRB transcripts. Clones were read by immunoSEQ multiplex PCR, and TCRdb kept only the in-frame ones, dropping some. The sample lists tens of thousands of clones, under 35% seen once, with roughly 0.45% in the top ten. Sequenced: stem cell memory CD4+ T cells from blood. These receptor sequences come from a woman aged 18-29 years in good health.

The rearrangement joins TRBV25-1 to TRBJ1-6, with D possibly being TRBD1 (5 bases). Germline CDR1 is MGHDK and CDR2 is SYGVNS. The CDR3 loop spans 15 amino acids. V dropped 1 base and J dropped 4 bases, with 8 bases sitting between them. The CDR3 bases are TGTGCCAGCAGTGAATGGGGACTTTATAATTCACCCCTCCACTTT. Amino acids: CASSEWGLYNSPLHF.

This clone was observed a handful of times. This chain uses TRBV5-1 with TRBJ2-7; 7 nucleotides match TRBD2. From germline, CDR1 is SGHRS and CDR2 YFSETQ. V shed 0 bases, J shed 6 bases, and the junction held 3 bases outside the gene matches. This CDR3 contains 13 residues. CDR3 in amino acids: CASSLGTRGEQYF. The CDR3 region has the DNA TGCGCCAGCAGCTTGGGGACTAGAGGCGAGCAGTACTTC.

The J gene is TRBJ2-1, the V gene TRBV28; 8 nucleotides agree with TRBD2. The germline gives CDR1 MDHEN, CDR2 SYDVKM. The CDR3 spans 14 residues. V dropped 7 bases and J dropped 7; count of bases not matched to a gene: 9. The CDR3 region has the DNA TGTGCCAGCAACTCCCGGGGGGGTGGGAATGAGCAGTTCTTC. It codes for CASNSRGGGNEQFF. Full variable domain (remainder filled in from reference TRBV28 and TRBJ2-1): DVKVTQSSRYLVKRTGEKVFLECVQDMDHENMFWYRQDPGLGLRLIYFSYDVKMKEKGDIPEGYSVSREKKERFSLILESASTNQTSMYLCASNSRGGGNEQFFGPGTRLTVL.

This chain uses TRBV7-8 with TRBJ2-2; 12 bases align to TRBD2. CDR3 size: 16 residues. Germline CDR1 SGHVS, CDR2 FQNEAQ. V lost 5 bases to trimming and J lost 6 bases; unmatched junction nucleotides: 7. CDR3 DNA sequence: TGTGCCAGCAGCGTCCGACTAGCGGGAGTTGCCGGGGAGCTGTTTTTT. Its translation: CASSVRLAGVAGELFF.

This rearrangement joins TRBV7-2 to TRBJ2-1; 7 nucleotides agree with TRBD1. Germline trimming cut 5 bases from V and 7 bases from J; bases unmatched to any gene: 11. CDR3 size: 15 residues. CDR1 and CDR2 (germline): SGHTA, FQGNSA. The CDR3 DNA reads as TGTGCCAGCAGCACTTCTAGGGGGCCTGGGAATGAGCAGTTCTTC. This gives the protein CASSTSRGPGNEQFF.

The rearrangement links TRBV2 to TRBJ1-6; tentatively, D is TRBD1 (6 bases). The CDR3 totals 15 residues. Trimming cost V 1 base and J 4 bases, with 8 bases left between them. Germline V gives CDR1 SNHLY, CDR2 FYNNEI. DNA of the CDR3: TGTGCCAGCAGTGAAGAACAGGGTTATAATTCACCCCTCCACTTT. This sequence encodes CASSEEQGYNSPLHF. Combining the CDR3 with reference TRBV2 and TRBJ1-6 gives the whole variable domain EPEVTQTPSHQVTQMGQEVILRCVPISNHLYFYWYRQILGQKVEFLVSFYNNEISEKSEIFDDQFSVERPDGSNFTLKIRSTKLEDSAMYFCASSEEQGYNSPLHFGNGTRLTVT.

This clone was observed a few times. V and J are TRBV25-1 and TRBJ2-7, with D possibly matching TRBD1 (5 bases). Trimming removed 5 bases at V and 3 bases at J, with 5 bases between. This CDR3 comprises 11 residues. Germline V gene lookup returns CDR1 MGHDK and CDR2 SYGVNS. Here the CDR3 reads CASSRGYEQYF. Written as DNA, the CDR3 is TGTGCCAGCAGTAGGGGCTACGAGCAGTACTTC.

This clone has at least ten counts. This chain uses TRBV9 with TRBJ2-2; D ambiguous. The germline V and J ends were trimmed by 3 bases and 2 bases, with 5 bases remaining between them. Per germline, CDR1 SGDLS and CDR2 YYNGEE. The CDR3 totals 13 residues. The CDR3 reads CASSAYNTGELFF. The DNA for the CDR3 is TGTGCCAGCAGCGCCTACAACACCGGGGAGCTGTTTTTT. The whole variable domain, remainder taken from reference TRBV9 and TRBJ2-2, is DSGVTQTPKHLITATGQRVTLRCSPRSGDLSVYWYQQSLDQGLQFLIQYYNGEERAKGNILERFSAQQFPDLHSELNLSSLELGDSALYFCASSAYNTGELFFGEGSRLTVL.

The chain joins TRBV7-9 to TRBJ1-1; D is undetermined. From germline, CDR1 is SEHNR and CDR2 FQNEAQ (reference sequence). The CDR3 is 15 residues long. The V end lost 7 bases, the J end lost 0 bases, and 15 bases lay between the germline ends. The CDR3, as DNA: TGTGCCAGCACCAGCCGGTCGGGAATGAACACTGAAGCTTTCTTT. This gives the protein CASTSRSGMNTEAFF.

The chain recombines TRBV25-1 with TRBJ1-1, with TRBD1 matching over 8 bases. The CDR3 runs to 15 residues. CDR1 and CDR2 from the germline V gene are MGHDK and SYGVNS. V lost 2 bases to trimming and J lost 1 base; unmatched junction nucleotides: 3. The CDR3 reads CASSEGGTGNTEAFF. In DNA form, the CDR3 reads TGTGCCAGCAGTGAAGGGGGGACAGGGAACACTGAAGCTTTCTTT.

This rearrangement joins TRBV7-9 to TRBJ1-4; TRBD1 aligns across 7 bases. Germline CDR1 reads SEHNR; CDR2 reads FQNEAQ (reference sequence). The CDR3 consists of 16 residues. The junction had 7 bases not matched to a gene; V was cut back by 4 bases and J by 2 bases. CDR3 amino acids: CASSSKTGSTNEKLFF. The CDR3 bases are TGTGCCAGCAGCTCGAAGACAGGGAGTACTAATGAAAAACTGTTTTTT.

The CDR3: CASSPLGGSNEKLFF. DNA of the CDR3: TGTGCCAGCAGCCCCCTCGGGGGGTCTAATGAAAAACTGTTTTTT. The V call is TRBV9, the J call TRBJ1-4, with a weak D call TRBD1 (5 bases). Germline V lookup: CDR1 SGDLS, CDR2 YYNGEE. This CDR3 is 15 amino acids long. With 4 bases removed from V and 3 bases from J, the gap between germline ends came to 13 bases.